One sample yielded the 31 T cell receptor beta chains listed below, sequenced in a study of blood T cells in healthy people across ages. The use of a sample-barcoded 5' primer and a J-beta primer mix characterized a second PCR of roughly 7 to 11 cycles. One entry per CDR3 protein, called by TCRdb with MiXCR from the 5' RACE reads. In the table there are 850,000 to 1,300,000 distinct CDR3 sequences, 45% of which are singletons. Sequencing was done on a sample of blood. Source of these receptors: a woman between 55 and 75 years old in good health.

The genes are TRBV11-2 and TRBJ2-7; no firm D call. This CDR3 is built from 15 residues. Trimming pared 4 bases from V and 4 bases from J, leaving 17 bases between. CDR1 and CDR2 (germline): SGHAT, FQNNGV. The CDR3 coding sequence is TGTGCCAGCAGCTCCGAAGACCGTGACCCTTACGAGCAGTACTTC. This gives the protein CASSSEDRDPYEQYF.

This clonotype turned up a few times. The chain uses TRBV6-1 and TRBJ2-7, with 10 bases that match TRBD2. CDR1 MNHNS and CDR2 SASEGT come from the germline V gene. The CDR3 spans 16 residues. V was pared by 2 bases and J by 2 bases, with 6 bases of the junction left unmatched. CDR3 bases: TGTGCCAGCAGTGAAAATGGGCTAGCGGGAGCCTACGAGCAGTACTTC. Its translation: CASSENGLAGAYEQYF.

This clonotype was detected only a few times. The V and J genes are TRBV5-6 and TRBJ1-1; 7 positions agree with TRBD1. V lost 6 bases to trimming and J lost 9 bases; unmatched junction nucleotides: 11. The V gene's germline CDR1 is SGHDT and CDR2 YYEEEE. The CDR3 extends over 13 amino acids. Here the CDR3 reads CASTETMGQKAFF. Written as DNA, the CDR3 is TGTGCCAGCACCGAAACAATGGGACAGAAAGCTTTCTTT.

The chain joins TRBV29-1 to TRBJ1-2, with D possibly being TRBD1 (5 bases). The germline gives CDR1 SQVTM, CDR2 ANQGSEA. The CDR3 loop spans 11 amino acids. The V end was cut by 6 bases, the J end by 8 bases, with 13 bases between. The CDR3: CSVGVQEGYTF. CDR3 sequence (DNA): TGCAGCGTGGGGGTCCAGGAGGGCTACACCTTC. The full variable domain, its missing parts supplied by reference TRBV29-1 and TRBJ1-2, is SAVISQKPSRDICQRGTSLTIQCQVDSQVTMMFWYRQQPGQSLTLIATANQGSEATYESGFVIDKFPISRPNLTFSTLTVSNMSPEDSSIYLCSVGVQEGYTFGSGTRLTVV.

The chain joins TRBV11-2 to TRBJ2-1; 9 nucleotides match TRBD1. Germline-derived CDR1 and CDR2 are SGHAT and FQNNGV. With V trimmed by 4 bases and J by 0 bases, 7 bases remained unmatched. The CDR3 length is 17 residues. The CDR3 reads CASSYYRGLSSYNEQFF. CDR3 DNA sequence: TGTGCCAGCAGCTACTACAGGGGGCTAAGCTCCTACAATGAGCAGTTCTTC.

The CDR3 sequence: CATRPGQPSYEQYF. CDR3 DNA: TGTGCCACCAGGCCCGGACAGCCTAGCTACGAGCAGTACTTC. The chain is built from TRBV24-1 and TRBJ2-7, with D maybe TRBD1 (6 bases). The V end lost 7 bases, the J end lost 3 bases, and 15 bases lay between the germline ends. This CDR3 comprises 14 residues. Germline V gene lookup returns CDR1 KGHDR and CDR2 SFDVKD.

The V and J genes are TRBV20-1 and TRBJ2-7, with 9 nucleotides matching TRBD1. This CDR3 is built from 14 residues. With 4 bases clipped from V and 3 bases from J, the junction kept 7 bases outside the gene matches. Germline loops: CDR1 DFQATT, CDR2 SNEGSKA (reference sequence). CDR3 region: CSATGQGRVYEQYF. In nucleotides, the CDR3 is TGCAGTGCTACCGGACAGGGGAGGGTCTACGAGCAGTACTTC.

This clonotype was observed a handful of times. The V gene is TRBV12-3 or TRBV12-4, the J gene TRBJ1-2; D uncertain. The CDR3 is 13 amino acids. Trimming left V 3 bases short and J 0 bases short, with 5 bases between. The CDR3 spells CASSFPANYGYTF. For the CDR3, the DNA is TGTGCCAGCAGTTTTCCCGCTAACTATGGCTACACCTTC.

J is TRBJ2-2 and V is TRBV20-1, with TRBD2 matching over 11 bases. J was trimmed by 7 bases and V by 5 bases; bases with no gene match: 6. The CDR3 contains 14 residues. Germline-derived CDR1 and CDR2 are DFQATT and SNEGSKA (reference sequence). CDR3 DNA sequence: TGCAGTGCTGGTACTAGCGGGAGAGTCGGGGAGCTGTTTTTT. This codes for CSAGTSGRVGELFF.

CDR3 sequence (DNA): TGCGCCAGCAGTGAGTTAGAGAAGGGGGAGCTGTTTTTT. Translated, it gives CASSELEKGELFF. J is TRBJ2-2 and V is TRBV10-2; D ambiguous. The CDR3 runs 13 residues. Trimming shortened V by 1 base and J by 8 bases, and 8 bases separated the two germline ends. The V gene's germline CDR1 is WSHSY and CDR2 SAAADI.

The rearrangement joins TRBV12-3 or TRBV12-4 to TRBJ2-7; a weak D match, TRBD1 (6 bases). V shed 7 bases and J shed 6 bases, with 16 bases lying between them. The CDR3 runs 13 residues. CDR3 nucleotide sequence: TGTGCCAGCACCTTGGACAGAGTGCGCGAGCAGTACTTC. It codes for CASTLDRVREQYF.

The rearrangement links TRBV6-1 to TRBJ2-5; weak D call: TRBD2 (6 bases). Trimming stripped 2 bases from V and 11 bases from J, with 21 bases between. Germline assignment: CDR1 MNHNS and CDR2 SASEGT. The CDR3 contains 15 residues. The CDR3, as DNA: TGTGCCAGCAGTGAATCTGCTAGCGCGACCTATGAGCAGTACTTC. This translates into CASSESASATYEQYF.

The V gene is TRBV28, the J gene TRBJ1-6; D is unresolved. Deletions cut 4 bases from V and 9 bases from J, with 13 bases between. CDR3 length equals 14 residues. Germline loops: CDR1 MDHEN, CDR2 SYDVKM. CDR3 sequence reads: CASSSPAERSPLHF. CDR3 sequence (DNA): TGTGCCAGCAGTTCCCCCGCGGAGCGTTCACCCCTCCACTTT.

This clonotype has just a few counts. The CDR3 sequence: CSATPGGDEQFF. The CDR3 DNA reads TGCAGTGCAACCCCCGGGGGCGATGAGCAGTTCTTC. The chain uses TRBV20-1 and TRBJ2-1; D may correspond to TRBD1 or TRBD2 (6 bases each). The CDR3 is made up of 12 amino acids. The V and J ends lost 6 bases and 8 bases respectively, with 14 bases between them. Germline lookup yields CDR1 DFQATT and CDR2 SNEGSKA (reference sequence).

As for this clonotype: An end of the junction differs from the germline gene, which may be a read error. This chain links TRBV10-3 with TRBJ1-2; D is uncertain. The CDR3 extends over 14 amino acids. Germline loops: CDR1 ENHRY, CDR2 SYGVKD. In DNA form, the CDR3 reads TGTGTCATCAGTGAGTCGGAGGGCTCCTATGGCTACACCTTC. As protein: CVISESEGSYGYTF.

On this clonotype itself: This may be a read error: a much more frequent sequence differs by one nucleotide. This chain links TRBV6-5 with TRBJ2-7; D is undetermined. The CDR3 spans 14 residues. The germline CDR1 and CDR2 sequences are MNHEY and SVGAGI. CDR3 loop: CASSKGSPSHEQYF. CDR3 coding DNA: TGTGCCAGCAGTAAGGGCTCCCCCTCCCACGAGCAGTACTTC.

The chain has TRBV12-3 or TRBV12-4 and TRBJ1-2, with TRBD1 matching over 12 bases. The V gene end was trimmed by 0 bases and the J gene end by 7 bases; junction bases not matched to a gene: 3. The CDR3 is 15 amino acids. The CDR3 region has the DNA TGTGCCAGCAGTTTAGCTGGGACAGGGGGCTCTGGCTACACCTTC. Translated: CASSLAGTGGSGYTF.

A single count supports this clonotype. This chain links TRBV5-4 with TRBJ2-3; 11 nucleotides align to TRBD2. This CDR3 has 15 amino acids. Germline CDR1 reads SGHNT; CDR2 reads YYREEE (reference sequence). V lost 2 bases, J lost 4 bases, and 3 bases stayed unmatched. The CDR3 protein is CASSLLAGESDTQYF. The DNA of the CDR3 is TGTGCCAGCAGCTTACTAGCGGGAGAATCAGATACGCAGTATTTT.

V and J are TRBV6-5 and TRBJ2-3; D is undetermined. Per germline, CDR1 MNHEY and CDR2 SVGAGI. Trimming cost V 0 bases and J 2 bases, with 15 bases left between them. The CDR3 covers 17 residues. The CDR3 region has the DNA TGTGCCAGCAGTTACTCGAAGTCGCGGAGTTCCACAGATACGCAGTATTTT. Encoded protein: CASSYSKSRSSTDTQYF.

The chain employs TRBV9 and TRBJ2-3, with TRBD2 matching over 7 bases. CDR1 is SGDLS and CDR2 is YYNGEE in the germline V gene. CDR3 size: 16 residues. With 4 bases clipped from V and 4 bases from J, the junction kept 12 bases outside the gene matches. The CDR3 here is CASSPQPGLGADTQYF. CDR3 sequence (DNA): TGTGCCAGCAGCCCCCAACCAGGACTAGGCGCAGATACGCAGTATTTT.

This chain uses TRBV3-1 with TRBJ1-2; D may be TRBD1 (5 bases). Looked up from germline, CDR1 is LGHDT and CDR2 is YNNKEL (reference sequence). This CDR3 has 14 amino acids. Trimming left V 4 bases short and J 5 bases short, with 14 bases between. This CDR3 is CASSPGRGGYGYTF. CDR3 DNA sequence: TGTGCCAGCAGCCCTGGTAGGGGCGGGTATGGCTACACCTTC. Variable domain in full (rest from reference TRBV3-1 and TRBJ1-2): DTAVSQTPKYLVTQMGNDKSIKCEQNLGHDTMYWYKQDSKKFLKIMFSYNNKELIINETVPNRFSPKSPDKAHLNLHINSLELGDSAVYFCASSPGRGGYGYTFGSGTRLTVV.

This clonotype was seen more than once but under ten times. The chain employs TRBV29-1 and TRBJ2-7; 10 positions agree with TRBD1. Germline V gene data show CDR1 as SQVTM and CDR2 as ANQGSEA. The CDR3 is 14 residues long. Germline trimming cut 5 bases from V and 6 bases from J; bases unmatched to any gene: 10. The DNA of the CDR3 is TGCAGCGTTCCTAAGGACAGGGGGGGTTTCGAGCAGTACTTC. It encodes CSVPKDRGGFEQYF.

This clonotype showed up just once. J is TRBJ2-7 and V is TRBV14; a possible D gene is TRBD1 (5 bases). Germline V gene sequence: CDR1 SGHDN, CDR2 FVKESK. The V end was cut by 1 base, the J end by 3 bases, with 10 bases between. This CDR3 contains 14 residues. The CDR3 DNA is TGTGCCAGCAGCCAAGTAGACAGCCTCTACGAGCAGTACTTC. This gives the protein CASSQVDSLYEQYF.

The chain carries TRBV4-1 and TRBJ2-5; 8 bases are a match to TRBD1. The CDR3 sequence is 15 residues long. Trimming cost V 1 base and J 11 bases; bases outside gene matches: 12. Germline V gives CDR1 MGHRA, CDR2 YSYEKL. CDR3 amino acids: CASSQVHQPDREQYF. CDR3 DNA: TGCGCCAGCAGCCAAGTTCACCAACCGGACAGGGAGCAGTACTTC.

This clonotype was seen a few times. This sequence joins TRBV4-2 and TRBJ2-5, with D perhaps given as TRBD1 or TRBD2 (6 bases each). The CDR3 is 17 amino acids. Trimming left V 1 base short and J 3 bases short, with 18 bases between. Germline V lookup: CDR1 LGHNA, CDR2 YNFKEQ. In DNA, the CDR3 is TGTGCCAGCAGCCAAGTGTCCGGGGGCTCGCGGGAAGAGACCCAGTACTTC. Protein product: CASSQVSGGSREETQYF.

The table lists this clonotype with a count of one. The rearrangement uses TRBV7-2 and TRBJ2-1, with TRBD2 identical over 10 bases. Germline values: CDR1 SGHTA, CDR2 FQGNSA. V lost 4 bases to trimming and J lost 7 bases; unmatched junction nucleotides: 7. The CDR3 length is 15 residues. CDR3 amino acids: CASSSPSGSKNEQFF. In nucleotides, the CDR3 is TGTGCCAGCAGCTCCCCTAGCGGGAGTAAAAATGAGCAGTTCTTC.

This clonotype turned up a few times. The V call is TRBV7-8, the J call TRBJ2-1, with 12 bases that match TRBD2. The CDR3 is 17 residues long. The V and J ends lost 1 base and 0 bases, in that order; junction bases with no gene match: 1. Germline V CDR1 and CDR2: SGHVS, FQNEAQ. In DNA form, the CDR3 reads TGTGCCAGCAGCTTAGTGACTAGCGGGAGCTCCTACAATGAGCAGTTCTTC. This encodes CASSLVTSGSSYNEQFF.

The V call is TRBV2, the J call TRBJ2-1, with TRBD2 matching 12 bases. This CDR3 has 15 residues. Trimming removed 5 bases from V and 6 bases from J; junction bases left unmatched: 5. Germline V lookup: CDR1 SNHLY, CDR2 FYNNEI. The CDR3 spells CASSRTSGNPNEQFF. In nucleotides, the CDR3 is TGTGCCAGCAGTCGGACTAGCGGGAACCCCAATGAGCAGTTCTTC.

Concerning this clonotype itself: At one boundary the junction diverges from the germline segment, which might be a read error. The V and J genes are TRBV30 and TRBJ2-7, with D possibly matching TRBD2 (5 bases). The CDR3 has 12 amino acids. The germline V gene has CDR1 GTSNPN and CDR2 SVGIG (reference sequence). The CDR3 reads CAGSVGIGEQYF. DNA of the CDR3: TGTGCCGGGAGTGTTGGCATCGGCGAGCAGTACTTC.

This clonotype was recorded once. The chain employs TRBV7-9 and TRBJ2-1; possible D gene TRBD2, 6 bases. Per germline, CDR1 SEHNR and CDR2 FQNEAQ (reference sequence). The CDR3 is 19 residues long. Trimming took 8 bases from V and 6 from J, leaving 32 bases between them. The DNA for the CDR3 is TGTGCCAGCCCCCCGGGGCTAGCGCCGAAAACGGAGGTATCCAATGAGCAGTTCTTC. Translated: CASPPGLAPKTEVSNEQFF.

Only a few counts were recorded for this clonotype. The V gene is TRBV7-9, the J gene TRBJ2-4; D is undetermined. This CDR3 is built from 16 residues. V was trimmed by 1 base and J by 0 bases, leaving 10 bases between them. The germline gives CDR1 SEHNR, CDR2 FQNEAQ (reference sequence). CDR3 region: CASSLVSQEAKNIQYF. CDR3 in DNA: TGTGCCAGCAGCTTAGTGAGCCAGGAAGCCAAAAACATTCAGTACTTC.